Detailed here is one T cell receptor beta chain. The source of the sample is a study of blood T cell repertoires in COVID-19. The data were produced by immunoSEQ multiplex PCR, yet TCRdb's version contains in-frame clones alone and is incomplete. The repertoire has under 500,000 clones, roughly 90% of them found once; the top ten carry 4.3%. CDR3 length: 14 residues. CDR1 SGHTA and CDR2 FQGTGA come from the germline V gene. The J segment lost 4 bases and the V segment lost 5 bases, leaving 4 bases of the junction unmatched. The sequenced material came from peripheral blood. The chain employs TRBV7-3 and TRBJ1-1, with 10 bases matching TRBD1. This TCR derives from a woman in her twenties or thirties with acute or convalescent COVID-19. The CDR3: CASSDRDRGTEAFF. The CDR3 DNA is TGTGCCAGCAGCGACCGGGACAGGGGCACTGAAGCTTTCTTT.